This paragraph reports one T cell receptor (beta chain). Germline loops: CDR1 SQVTM, CDR2 ANQGSEA. V dropped 7 bases and J dropped 0; count of bases not matched to a gene: 10. The CDR3 sequence is 15 residues long. This sample stems from a study of cytomegalovirus exposure and HLA in healthy donors. The PCR contained 60 Vbeta and 13 Jbeta primers. Here immunoSEQ multiplex PCR was the method, and the copy in TCRdb shows in-frame clones only, minus some. The sample comprises 95,000 to 100,000 clones, more than 70% of which are singletons, and roughly 20% rests with the top ten. The chain recombines TRBV29-1 with TRBJ2-3; 7 bases map to TRBD2. This clonotype was sampled from a woman aged 55-69 years in good health and CMV-seropositive. Sequencing was performed on PBMCs. The DNA of the CDR3 is TGCAGCGCTTCCGCTGCGGGGGTTAGCACAGATACGCAGTATTTT. It is translated as CSASAAGVSTDTQYF.